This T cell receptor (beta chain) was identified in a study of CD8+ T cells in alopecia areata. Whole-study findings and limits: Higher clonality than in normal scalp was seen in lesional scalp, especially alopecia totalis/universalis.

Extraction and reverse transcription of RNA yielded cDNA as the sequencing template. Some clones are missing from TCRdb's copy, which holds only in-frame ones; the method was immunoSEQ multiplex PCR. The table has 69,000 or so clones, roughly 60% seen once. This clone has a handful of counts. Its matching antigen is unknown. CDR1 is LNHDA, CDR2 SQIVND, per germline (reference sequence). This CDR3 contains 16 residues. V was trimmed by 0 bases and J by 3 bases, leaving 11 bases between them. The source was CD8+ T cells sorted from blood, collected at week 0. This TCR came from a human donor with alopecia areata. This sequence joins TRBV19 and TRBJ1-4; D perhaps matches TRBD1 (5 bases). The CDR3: CASSIDPQEPNEKLFF. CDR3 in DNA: TGTGCCAGTAGTATAGATCCACAGGAGCCTAATGAAAAACTGTTTTTT.